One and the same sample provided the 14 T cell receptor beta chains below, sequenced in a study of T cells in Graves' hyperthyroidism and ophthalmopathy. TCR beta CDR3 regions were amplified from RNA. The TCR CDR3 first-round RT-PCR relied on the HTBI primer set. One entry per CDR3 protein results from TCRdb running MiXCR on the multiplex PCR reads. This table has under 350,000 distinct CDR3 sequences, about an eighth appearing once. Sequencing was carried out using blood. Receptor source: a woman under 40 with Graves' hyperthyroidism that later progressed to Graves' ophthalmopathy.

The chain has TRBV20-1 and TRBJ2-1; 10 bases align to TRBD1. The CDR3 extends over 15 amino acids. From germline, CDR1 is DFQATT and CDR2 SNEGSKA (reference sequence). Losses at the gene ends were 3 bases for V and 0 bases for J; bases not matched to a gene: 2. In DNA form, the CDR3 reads TGCAGTGCTAGGACAGGGGGCGGCTCCTACAATGAGCAGTTCTTC. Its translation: CSARTGGGSYNEQFF.

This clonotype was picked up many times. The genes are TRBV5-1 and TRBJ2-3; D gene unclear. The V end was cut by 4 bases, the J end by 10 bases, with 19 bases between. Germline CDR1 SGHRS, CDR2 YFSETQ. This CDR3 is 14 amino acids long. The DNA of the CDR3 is TGCGCCAGCAGCCCGACGGTCGCCGGCGGTGCGCAGTATTTT. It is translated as CASSPTVAGGAQYF.

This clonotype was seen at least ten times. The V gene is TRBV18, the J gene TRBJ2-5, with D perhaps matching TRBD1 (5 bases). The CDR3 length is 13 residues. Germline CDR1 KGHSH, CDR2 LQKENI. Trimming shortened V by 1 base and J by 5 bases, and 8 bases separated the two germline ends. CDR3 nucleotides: TGTGCCAGCTCACCACATAGACAGGAGACCCAGTACTTC. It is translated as CASSPHRQETQYF.

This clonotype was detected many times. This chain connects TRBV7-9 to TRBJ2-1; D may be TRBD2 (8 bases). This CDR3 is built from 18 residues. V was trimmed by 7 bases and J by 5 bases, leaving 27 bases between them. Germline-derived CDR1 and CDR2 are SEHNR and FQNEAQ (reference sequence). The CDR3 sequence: CASIQGGRSVAGHNEQFF. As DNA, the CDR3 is TGTGCCAGCATCCAAGGGGGCAGGTCCGTAGCGGGACACAATGAGCAGTTCTTC.

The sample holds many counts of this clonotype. Here the CDR3 DNA reads TGCAGCGCCCTAAGCCCCGGGGAAAGGGCCTACAATGAGCAGTTCTTC. It specifies CSALSPGERAYNEQFF. The chain employs TRBV29-1 and TRBJ2-1; D might be TRBD2 (5 bases). The CDR3 spans 16 residues. Germline CDR1 SQVTM, CDR2 ANQGSEA. V lost 7 bases, J lost 2 bases, and 21 bases lay in between.

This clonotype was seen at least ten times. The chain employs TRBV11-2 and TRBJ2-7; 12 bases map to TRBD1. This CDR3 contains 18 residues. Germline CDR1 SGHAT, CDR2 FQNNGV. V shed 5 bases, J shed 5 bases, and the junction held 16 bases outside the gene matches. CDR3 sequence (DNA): TGTGCCAGCAGCGCGAGGCCGGGACAGGGGGCGTTAAACGACGAGCAGTACTTC. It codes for CASSARPGQGALNDEQYF.

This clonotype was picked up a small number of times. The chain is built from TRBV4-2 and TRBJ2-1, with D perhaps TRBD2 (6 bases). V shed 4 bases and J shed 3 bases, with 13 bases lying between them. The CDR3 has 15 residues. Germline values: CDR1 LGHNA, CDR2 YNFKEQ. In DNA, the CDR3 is TGTGCCAGCAGCCCAGGACTACCCGACTACAATGAGCAGTTCTTC. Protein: CASSPGLPDYNEQFF.

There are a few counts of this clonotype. CDR3 coding DNA: TGCAGTGCGACGGCCGGGACAGGGAAAGACTATGGCTACACCTTC. Its protein product is CSATAGTGKDYGYTF. The genes are TRBV20-1 and TRBJ1-2; 9 bases line up with TRBD1. The germline gives CDR1 DFQATT, CDR2 SNEGSKA (reference sequence). The CDR3 covers 15 residues. V gave up 6 bases and J gave up 3 bases; unmatched junction bases: 11.

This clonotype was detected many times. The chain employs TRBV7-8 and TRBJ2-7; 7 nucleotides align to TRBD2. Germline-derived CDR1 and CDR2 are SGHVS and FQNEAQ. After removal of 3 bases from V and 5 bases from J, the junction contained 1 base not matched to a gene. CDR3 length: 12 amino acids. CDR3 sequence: CASSLGRDEQYF. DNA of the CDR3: TGTGCCAGCAGCTTGGGGAGGGACGAGCAGTACTTC. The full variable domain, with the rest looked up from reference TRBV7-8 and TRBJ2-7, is GAGVSQSPRYKVAKRGQDVALRCDPISGHVSLFWYQQALGQGPEFLTYFQNEAQLDKSGLPSDRFFAERPEGSVSTLKIQRTQQEDSAVYLCASSLGRDEQYFGPGTRLTVT.

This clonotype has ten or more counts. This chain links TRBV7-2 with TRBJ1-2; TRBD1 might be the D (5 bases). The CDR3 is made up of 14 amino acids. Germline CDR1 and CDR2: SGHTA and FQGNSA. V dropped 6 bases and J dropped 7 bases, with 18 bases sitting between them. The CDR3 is CASRPQGSPGGYTF. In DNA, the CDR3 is TGTGCCAGCAGGCCTCAGGGTAGCCCAGGTGGCTACACCTTC.

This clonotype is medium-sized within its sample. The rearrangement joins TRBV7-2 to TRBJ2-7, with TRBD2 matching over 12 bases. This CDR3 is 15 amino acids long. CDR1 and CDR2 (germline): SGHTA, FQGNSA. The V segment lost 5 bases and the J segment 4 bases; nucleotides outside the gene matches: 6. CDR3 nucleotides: TGTGCCAGCAGCCACCTACTAGCGGGAGGTTACGAGCAGTACTTC. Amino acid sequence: CASSHLLAGGYEQYF. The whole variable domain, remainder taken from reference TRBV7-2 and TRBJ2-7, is GAGVSQSPSNKVTEKGKDVELRCDPISGHTALYWYRQSLGQGLEFLIYFQGNSAPDKSGLPSDRFSAERTGGSVSTLTIQRTQQEDSAVYLCASSHLLAGGYEQYFGPGTRLTVT.

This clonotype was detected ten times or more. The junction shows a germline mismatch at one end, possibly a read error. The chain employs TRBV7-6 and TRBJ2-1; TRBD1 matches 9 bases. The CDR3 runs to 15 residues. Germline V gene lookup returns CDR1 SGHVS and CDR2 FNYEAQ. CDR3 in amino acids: CASSFGQGSFNEQFF. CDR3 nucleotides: TGTGCCAGCAGCTTCGGACAGGGGTCCTTCAATGAGCAGTTCTTC.

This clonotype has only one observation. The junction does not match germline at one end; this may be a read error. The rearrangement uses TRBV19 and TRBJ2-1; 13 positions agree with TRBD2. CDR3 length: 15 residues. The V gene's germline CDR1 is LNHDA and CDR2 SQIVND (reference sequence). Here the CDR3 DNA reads TGTGCCAATAGTTCACTAGCGGGAGGGCCCGATGAGCAGTTCTTC. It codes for CANSSLAGGPDEQFF.

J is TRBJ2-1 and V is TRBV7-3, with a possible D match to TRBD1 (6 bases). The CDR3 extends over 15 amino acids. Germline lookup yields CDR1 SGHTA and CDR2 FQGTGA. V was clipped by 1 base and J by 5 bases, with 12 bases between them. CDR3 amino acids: CASSLNRVTDNEQFF. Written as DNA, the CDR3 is TGTGCCAGCAGCTTAAACAGGGTGACAGACAATGAGCAGTTCTTC.